The rows below give T cell receptor beta chains drawn from one sample of a study of blood T cell repertoires in COVID-19. Using immunoSEQ multiplex PCR, the repertoire was profiled, and TCRdb retains in-frame clones only, with some absent. The sample comprises over 250,000 clones, about nine tenths of which are singletons, and 1.5% to 2% rests with the top ten. Material for sequencing was PBMCs or T cells enriched from blood (not recorded which). All receptors come from a woman between 55 and 75 years old who had recovered from COVID-19. The CDR3 runs from the conserved cysteine through the conserved F or W. A D gene is named only where the DNA matches it firmly.

TRBJ1-6	TRBV30	TRBD1	16	CAGIRQGAPYNSPLHF
TRBJ1-2	TRBV28	TRBD1	14	CASSLSGGGYGYTF
TRBJ1-1	TRBV11-3	NA	13	CASSFPLVAEAFF
TRBJ2-4	TRBV19	NA	17	CASSPDLTPQAKNIQYF
TRBJ2-1	TRBV6-5	TRBD2	15	CASSGSGSAYNEQFF
TRBJ2-7	TRBV2	TRBD1	14	CASNRQGLAYEQYF
TRBJ2-5	TRBV7-9	NA	13	CASSLGGVETQYF
TRBJ1-1	TRBV11-3	NA	11	CASSLGTLAFF
TRBJ2-7	TRBV28	TRBD2	16	CASGAPTSGNSYEQYF
TRBJ1-5	TRBV20-1	TRBD1	13	CSASQTGGKPQHF
TRBJ1-5	TRBV24-1	TRBD1	15	CATSTGGFGNQPQHF
TRBJ2-1	TRBV5-1	TRBD1	15	CASKGRGSSYNEQFF
TRBJ2-7	TRBV27	NA	13	CASNGYNSYEQYF
TRBJ1-5	TRBV30	TRBD1	15	CAWSPTRQGVGPQHF
TRBJ2-1	TRBV11-2	NA	14	CASSPWGRVNEQFF
TRBJ2-7	TRBV23-1	NA	17	CASPLGQTGGPRYEQYF
TRBJ1-2	TRBV2	TRBD1	14	CASSEEGAFYGYTF
TRBJ2-7	TRBV9	TRBD2	14	CASSPGDYTYEQYF
TRBJ1-5	TRBV10-2	NA	14	CASSEVGRNQPQHF
TRBJ2-7	TRBV4-1	TRBD2	15	CASSQAASGSYEQYF
TRBJ1-1	TRBV7-9	NA	13	CASSLDSFTEAFF
TRBJ2-3	TRBV10-1	TRBD1	19	CASSESGRGRAIGTDTQYF
TRBJ1-2	TRBV28	NA	12	CASSFRGHGYTF
TRBJ1-6	TRBV3-1/TRBV3-2	TRBD1	16	CASSKTGGWPNSPLHF
TRBJ2-5	TRBV4-2	NA	14	CASSLQGRQETQYF
TRBJ1-2	TRBV24-1	NA	14	CATSDTGTPWGYTF
TRBJ1-2	TRBV27	NA	14	CASSGPGRTHGYTF
TRBJ2-5	TRBV6-5	NA	13	CASGNVQGETQYF
TRBJ1-4	TRBV7-8	TRBD1	16	CASSRAAGTGREKLFF
TRBJ2-7	TRBV28	NA	12	CASSIAGYEQYF
TRBJ2-3	TRBV6-4	TRBD2	17	CASSAQSERGGLDTQYF
TRBJ2-7	TRBV9	TRBD2	13	CASSNAGGYEQYF
TRBJ1-2	TRBV28	TRBD1	16	CASSPNPGQGDYGYTF